The T cell receptor beta chain under discussion was sequenced for a study of blood T cells in healthy people across ages. Looking at the study overall: Every two T cells gave about one barcoded beta molecule via template switching.

Per germline, CDR1 DFQATT and CDR2 SNEGSKA (reference sequence). There are 12 residues in the CDR3. V lost 8 bases to trimming and J lost 10 bases; unmatched junction nucleotides: 12. With respect to this clonotype: The antigen is unknown.

Roughly 9.8 milliliters of peripheral blood were drawn from each donor. General observations from the study: Strong correlation existed between TCR beta diversity and naive T cell percentage.

Then a second PCR, running roughly 7 to 11 cycles, was carried out with a sample-barcoded 5' primer and a J-beta primer mix. TCRdb fed the 5' RACE reads into MiXCR, producing one record per CDR3 protein. The sample lists over 600,000 distinct CDR3 sequences; 46% were seen once. The clonotype originates from a man at least 80 years old in good health. The V gene is TRBV20-1, the J gene TRBJ1-1, with 8 bases identical to TRBD1. The sample consisted of blood. CDR3 nucleotide sequence: TGCAGTATCGACCGCCTGGACAGGGCAGCTTTCTTT. This sequence encodes CSIDRLDRAAFF.